The clone carrying this T cell receptor beta chain was found a few times. The antigen is not known. The sample is drawn from a study of T cell repertoires in cytomegalovirus infection. Across the whole study: Indicated by public TCR beta signatures were CMV infection and matching HLA type. Whole-study findings and limits: The ex vivo response showed dominance by HLA-C-restricted CMV-specific TCR beta clonotypes. People with CMV and the relevant HLA were identified by cumulative public TCR beta family frequency.

The CDR3 length is 13 residues. The V and J ends lost 6 bases and 8 bases, in that order; junction bases with no gene match: 3. CDR1 and CDR2 (germline): MNHEY, SMNVEV (reference sequence). TCRdb reprocessed the reads via MiXCR and lists one record per CDR3 protein. The sample comprises about 900,000 distinct CDR3 sequences, around 30% of which are singletons, and around 15% rests with the top ten. The sequenced sample was cultured CD8+ T cells from PBMCs, obtained from culture after CMV antigen stimulation. V is TRBV27 and J is TRBJ1-6; 8 bases agree with TRBD1. The clonotype was recovered from a human donor in good health (CMV status not recorded). Some clones in this sample may be carry-over from other donors' samples. CDR3 coding DNA: TGTGCCAGCAGGGGGACAGGAGATTCACCCCTCCACTTT. Amino acid sequence: CASRGTGDSPLHF.